This TCR beta chain was observed in a study of response to subunit inactivated influenza vaccine (dated by TCRdb to between 2018 and 2020). Broadly, across the study: The study used deep quantitative T cell receptor repertoire profiling to track responses to a trivalent subunit inactivated influenza vaccine. General conclusions and limits of the study: It was suggested by the authors that each seasonal influenza vaccination may recruit only a limited number of new T cells.

The germline V gene (reference sequence) provides CDR1 LGHDT and CDR2 YNNKEL. The CDR3 starts with the cysteine, ends with the phenylalanine, and has 14 residues. This entry keeps only the CDR3 DNA: 42 bases, framed from base 1. V and J are truncated by 2 bases and 4 bases respectively, leaving an intervening sequence of 11 bases. Receptors were amplified or captured by RT-PCR. The sample was run on an Illumina HiSeq 2500. TCRdb cleaned the public reads at Q25 with fastp, built clones with MiXCR and kept in-frame beta chains. Rows merge per CDR3 protein into single entries with the most common DNA and genes. This sample lists roughly 290,000 distinct CDR3 sequences; 21% were detected once. The biggest ten clones account for around 9.6% of the sample. About this clonotype: This receptor's antigen is unknown. One base away there is no much larger clone; base qualities are not given.

This TCR was sampled from a man in his fifties or sixties who received an inactivated influenza vaccine. Donor details come from another sample of the same person, matched by shared clones. The chain links TRBV3-1 with TRBJ1-1; the D gene identity is not certain. This specimen was PBMCs from blood, taken approximately 22 months after vaccination. In nucleotide form, the sequence is TGTGCCAGCAGCCAATCGGGTCGGACCACTGAAGCTTTCTTT. It translates to CASSQSGRTTEAFF.